The entry that follows covers one T cell receptor (beta chain) sequence. The target antigen is unknown. These data belong to a study of cytomegalovirus exposure and HLA in healthy donors. Study-level background: A subsequent analysis reported that the 120 or so validation repertoires were produced on the same platform that had also been used for the roughly 670 first-cohort repertoires.

Measured with immunoSEQ multiplex PCR; TCRdb has only the in-frame clones, and not every one. The sample contains about 240,000 clones, around 88% of which appear only once. The germline V gene encodes CDR1 SGHNT and CDR2 YENEEA. The CDR3 is 13 amino acids. Trimming took 3 bases from V and 4 from J, leaving 9 bases between them. Study-level findings and limits: Three CMV-associated chains proved CMV antigen-specific in vitro. Subsequent analysis of the 100 to 150 validation repertoires found a tendency for first-cohort TCR clusters to co-occur. TCR beta chains numbering 150 to 200 were designated cytomegalovirus-associated.

The specimen sequenced was PBMCs. This TCR came from a woman aged 30 to 39 in good health and CMV-seropositive. This chain joins TRBV11-3 and TRBJ1-2; a possible D gene is TRBD1 (6 bases). This CDR3 reads CASSLDSFYGYTF. The CDR3 DNA is TGTGCCAGCAGCTTGGACAGCTTCTATGGCTACACCTTC.